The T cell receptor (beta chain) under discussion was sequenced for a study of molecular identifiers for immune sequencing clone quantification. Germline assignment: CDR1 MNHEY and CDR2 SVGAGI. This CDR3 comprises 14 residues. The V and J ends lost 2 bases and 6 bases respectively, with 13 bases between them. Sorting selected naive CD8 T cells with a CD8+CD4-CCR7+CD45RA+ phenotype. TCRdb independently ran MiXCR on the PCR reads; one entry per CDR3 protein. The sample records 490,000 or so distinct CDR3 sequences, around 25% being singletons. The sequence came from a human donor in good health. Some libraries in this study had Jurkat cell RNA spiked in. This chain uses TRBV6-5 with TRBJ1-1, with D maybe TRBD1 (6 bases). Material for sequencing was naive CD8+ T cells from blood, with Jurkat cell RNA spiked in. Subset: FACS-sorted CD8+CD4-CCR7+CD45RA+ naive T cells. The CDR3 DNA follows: TGTGCCAGCAGTTACCTACAGGGAGGTCCTGAAGCTTTCTTT. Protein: CASSYLQGGPEAFF.